These 2 T cell receptor beta chains came from one sample sequenced in a study of OX40 agonist ivuxolimab in advanced cancers. The library was produced with the immunoSEQ multiplex PCR assay. Sourced from immuneACCESS, this table was stored by TCRdb with only in-frame sequences that have V and J called. A share of the clones is absent; for the studies checked, an unresolved V gene accounts for under half, and the remainder has no known explanation. Within this sample are roughly 140,000 clones, with roughly 94% of them counted one time only. Clones ranked in the top ten supply around 0.31% of the sample. The sample consisted of CD4+ or CD8+ T cells sorted from blood, taken in a trial of the OX40 agonist ivuxolimab. These receptors originate from an adult with an advanced solid tumor such as melanoma, head and neck, liver or kidney cancer.

The chain is built from TRBV11-2 and TRBJ2-5, with 10 positions matching TRBD1. CDR3 size: 17 residues. Trimming at V came to 2 bases and at J to 4 bases, leaving 10 bases not matched to a gene. Germline V CDR1 and CDR2: SGHAT, FQNNGV. In nucleotides, the CDR3 is TGTGCCAGCAGCTTAACCCCCGGGACAGGGGTAGGAGAGACCCAGTACTTC. Protein sequence: CASSLTPGTGVGETQYF.

V is TRBV19 and J is TRBJ1-4, with D possibly TRBD1 on 6 matching bases. Looked up from germline, CDR1 is LNHDA and CDR2 is SQIVND (reference sequence). The CDR3 runs 15 residues. V lost 5 bases and J lost 6, with 16 bases in between. CDR3 in DNA: TGTGCCAGTAGTCCTGGTCAGCCAGGGGATGAAAAACTGTTTTTT. Protein product: CASSPGQPGDEKLFF.